This T cell receptor (beta chain) was sequenced in a study of T cell responses to AZD1222 COVID-19 vaccine. Study results and caveats: Among AZD1222 vaccinees, only 5 or 6 were seropositive at baseline. Of spike-specific TCRs, nearly half reportedly target regions left unmutated in variants. Vaccination with two AZD1222 doses was followed by a rise in Spike-specific TCR breadth and depth.

This clone was observed a single time. Its antigen is as yet unknown. The CDR3 is made up of 10 amino acids. V was clipped by 7 bases and J by 5 bases, with 8 bases between them. Germline V gene lookup returns CDR1 DFQATT and CDR2 SNEGSKA (reference sequence). Using immunoSEQ multiplex PCR, the repertoire was profiled, and TCRdb retains in-frame clones only, with some absent. The sample lists about 140,000 clones; about 92% were seen once. The receptor comes from an adult who had recovered from COVID-19. The sample here was peripheral blood, taken after recovery from COVID-19. The V call is TRBV20-1, the J call TRBJ2-5; D unclear. CDR3 bases: TGCAGTGTTCACGTGGAGACCCAGTACTTC. It translates to CSVHVETQYF.